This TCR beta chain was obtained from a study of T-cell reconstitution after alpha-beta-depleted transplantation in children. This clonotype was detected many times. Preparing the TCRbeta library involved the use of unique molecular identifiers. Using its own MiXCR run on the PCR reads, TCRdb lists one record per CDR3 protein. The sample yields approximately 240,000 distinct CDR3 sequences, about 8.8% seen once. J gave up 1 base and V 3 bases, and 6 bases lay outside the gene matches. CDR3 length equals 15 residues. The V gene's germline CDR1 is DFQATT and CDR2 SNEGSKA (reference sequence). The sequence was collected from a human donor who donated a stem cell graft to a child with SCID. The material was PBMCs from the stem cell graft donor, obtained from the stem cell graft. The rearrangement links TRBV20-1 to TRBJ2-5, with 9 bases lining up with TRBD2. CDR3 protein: CSARPRGGVQETQYF. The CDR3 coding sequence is TGCAGTGCTAGGCCCCGCGGGGGGGTCCAAGAGACCCAGTACTTC.